This TCR beta chain appears in the sequencing data of a study of monozygotic twins with inflammatory bowel disease. Whole-study results and caveats: Compared with healthy twins, IBD patients shared fewer clonotypes with others, especially with disease activity.

This CDR3 comprises 14 residues. Germline V gene lookup returns CDR1 ENHRY and CDR2 SYGVKD. Concerning this clonotype itself: Antigen: not known.

UMIs containing a 6-nucleotide sample barcode were added via template switching. TCRdb processed the 5' RACE reads again and assigns one entry to each CDR3 protein, with no DNA. Here the sample table reports fewer than 550,000 distinct CDR3 sequences. This clonotype originated in a human donor with ulcerative colitis or Crohn's disease, or a healthy co-twin of an affected twin (not recorded which). J is TRBJ1-6 and V is TRBV10-3. Sequences were obtained from blood. CDR3 in amino acids: CAISEFAANSPLHF.